One and the same sample provided the 16 T cell receptor beta chains below, sequenced in a study of human T cells and chemical hapten exposure. MiXCR, applied by TCRdb to the RACE reads, yields one record per CDR3 protein. In the table there are about 14,000 distinct CDR3 sequences, roughly 15% of which are singletons. Time point noted: patch test 1, 2 weeks after DPC sensitization. Treatment in this sample: therapeutic diphenylcyclopropenone sensitization with weekly scalp DPC. Sequences were derived from whole blood, sampled in connection with sensitization to the hapten diphenylcyclopropenone (DPC). All receptors derive from a woman in her 30s with alopecia areata. Some clones in this sample may be carry-over from other donors' samples.

This chain connects TRBV12-5 to TRBJ2-3, with no clear D. Germline V lookup: CDR1 LGHNT, CDR2 FRNRAP. V shed 7 bases and J shed 2 bases, with 16 bases lying between them. CDR3 length: 15 amino acids. The CDR3 protein is CASDFGSSSTDTQYF. CDR3 in DNA: TGTGCTAGTGACTTTGGTTCCAGTTCCACAGATACGCAGTATTTT.

This clonotype occurred a few times. The V and J genes are TRBV5-6 and TRBJ1-4; D is unclear. Trimming took off 4 bases at V and 0 bases at J, with 7 bases between the two ends. The germline CDR1 and CDR2 sequences are SGHDT and YYEEEE. This CDR3 is built from 14 residues. CDR3 protein: CASSTVATNEKLFF. Written as DNA, the CDR3 is TGTGCCAGCAGCACAGTTGCAACTAATGAAAAACTGTTTTTT.

This clonotype was seen repeatedly, ten times or more. The chain carries TRBV18 and TRBJ2-3; no reliable D call. The V end was cut by 3 bases, the J end by 0 bases, with 13 bases between. CDR3 length: 16 amino acids. From germline, CDR1 is KGHSH and CDR2 LQKENI. The CDR3 loop reads CASSPFGRLSTDTQYF. CDR3 coding DNA: TGTGCCAGCTCACCCTTCGGGCGGTTGAGCACAGATACGCAGTATTTT.

In its sample, this clonotype was seen a few times. J is TRBJ2-7 and V is TRBV7-9, with TRBD1 matching 11 bases. This CDR3 is 16 amino acids long. Germline V gene lookup returns CDR1 SEHNR and CDR2 FQNEAQ (reference sequence). V shed 5 bases, J shed 3 bases, and the junction held 9 bases outside the gene matches. CDR3 loop: CASSRGFGTGGYEQYF. The DNA of the CDR3 is TGTGCCAGCAGCCGAGGTTTTGGGACAGGGGGCTACGAGCAGTACTTC.

At least ten counts were recorded for this clonotype. This chain connects TRBV15 to TRBJ1-2, with D possibly TRBD1 on 5 matching bases. From germline, CDR1 is LNHNV and CDR2 YYDKDF (reference sequence). V lost 0 bases, J lost 2 bases, and 13 bases lay in between. There are 16 residues in the CDR3. The CDR3 is CATSRESQGANYGYTF. The CDR3 DNA follows: TGTGCCACCAGCAGAGAAAGTCAAGGGGCCAACTATGGCTACACCTTC.

By sample share, this clonotype is medium-sized. The gene calls are TRBV7-9 and TRBJ2-1; D could derive from TRBD1 or TRBD2 (6 bases each). The CDR3 loop spans 11 amino acids. The ends were cut back, 11 bases at V and 6 bases at J, with 11 bases in the middle. CDR1 is SEHNR and CDR2 is FQNEAQ in the germline V gene (reference sequence). CDR3 nucleotide sequence: TGTGCCGGAGAGGGGGGCAATGAGCAGTTCTTC. Amino acids: CAGEGGNEQFF.

This clonotype occurred many times. The chain couples TRBV28 to TRBJ2-7; D perhaps matches TRBD1 (5 bases). Per germline, CDR1 MDHEN and CDR2 SYDVKM. Trimming shortened V by 5 bases and J by 4 bases, and 18 bases separated the two germline ends. This CDR3 is 15 amino acids long. The CDR3 reads CASSQGNVNYYEQYV. The CDR3 coding sequence is TGTGCCAGCAGTCAGGGAAACGTCAACTATTACGAGCAGTACGTC.

This clonotype has ten or more counts. The genes are TRBV3-1 and TRBJ1-5; D is unresolved. This CDR3 is built from 16 residues. Trimming cost V 0 bases and J 2 bases, with 11 bases left between them. Looked up from germline, CDR1 is LGHDT and CDR2 is YNNKEL (reference sequence). The CDR3: CASSQEIPGGNQPQHF. The DNA for the CDR3 is TGTGCCAGCAGCCAAGAGATTCCGGGCGGCAATCAGCCCCAGCATTTT.

This clonotype was observed at least ten times. V is TRBV5-1 and J is TRBJ1-4; maybe TRBD1 (5 bases). CDR1 is SGHRS, CDR2 YFSETQ, per germline. The CDR3 has 15 residues. V was cut by 4 bases and J by 5 bases, with 15 bases left in between. Here the CDR3 reads CASSRTGTGNEKLFF. The CDR3 DNA is TGCGCCAGCAGCAGAACCGGGACGGGGAATGAAAAACTGTTTTTT.

This clonotype qualifies as medium-sized. The V gene is TRBV24-1, the J gene TRBJ2-3; 8 bases are shared with TRBD2. V lost 0 bases and J lost 2; bases outside the gene matches: 6. This CDR3 spans 17 amino acids. Germline V gene data show CDR1 as KGHDR and CDR2 as SFDVKD. The CDR3 loop reads CATSDLPAGVTTDTQYF. The CDR3, as DNA: TGTGCCACCAGTGATTTGCCAGCGGGAGTCACCACAGATACGCAGTATTTT.

The chain recombines TRBV9 with TRBJ2-6; no clear D gene. The CDR3 totals 15 residues. V lost 0 bases and J 3 bases, leaving 7 bases between the germline ends. CDR1 is SGDLS, CDR2 YYNGEE, per germline. CDR3 sequence reads: CASSVVGYGANVLTF. The CDR3 DNA is TGTGCCAGCAGCGTAGTGGGGTATGGGGCCAACGTCCTGACTTTC.

This clonotype is medium-sized by share. This rearrangement joins TRBV12-5 to TRBJ2-5, with D uncertain. CDR3 length: 11 amino acids. V shed 2 bases and J shed 5 bases, with 3 bases lying between them. CDR1 is LGHNT, CDR2 FRNRAP, per germline. In DNA, the CDR3 is TGTGCTAGTGGTTTGTCGGAGACCCAGTACTTC. Translation: CASGLSETQYF.

V and J are TRBV7-6 and TRBJ2-1, with 7 nucleotides matching TRBD2. CDR1 and CDR2 (germline): SGHVS, FNYEAQ. The CDR3 consists of 14 residues. With V trimmed by 2 bases and J by 7 bases, 5 bases remained unmatched. The CDR3 loop is CASSLSLAENEQFF. The CDR3 DNA is TGTGCCAGCAGCTTATCGCTAGCGGAAAATGAGCAGTTCTTC.

The sample holds many counts of this clonotype. The chain has TRBV10-3 and TRBJ1-1; 8 bases are a match to TRBD1. This CDR3 contains 15 residues. V trimming: 6 bases; J trimming: 4 bases; junction bases outside the gene matches: 10. CDR1 and CDR2 (germline): ENHRY, SYGVKD. The DNA of the CDR3 is TGTGCCATCAGGGTAGACCAGGGGGCGCTCACTGAAGCTTTCTTT. Amino acid sequence: CAIRVDQGALTEAFF.

This clonotype was found many times. The chain has TRBV7-3 and TRBJ1-1, with 7 bases that match TRBD1. Trimming took 1 base from V and 4 from J; bases not matched to a gene: 9. This CDR3 spans 16 amino acids. CDR1 and CDR2 (germline): SGHTA, FQGTGA. The CDR3 loop is CASSLKSQGVGTEAFF. Here the CDR3 DNA reads TGTGCCAGCAGCTTAAAGTCTCAGGGGGTGGGCACTGAAGCTTTCTTT.

This clonotype is medium-sized by share. The chain carries TRBV5-1 and TRBJ1-6; D unresolved. V was cut by 0 bases and J by 5 bases, with 9 bases left in between. This CDR3 is 15 amino acids long. Germline CDR1 is SGHRS and CDR2 is YFSETQ. The CDR3 DNA is TGCGCCAGCAGCTTGGAACCAGCCGATAATTCACCCCTCCACTTT. It yields the protein CASSLEPADNSPLHF.